This TCR beta chain was sequenced during a study of technical replicates of blood from a few donors. Germline loops: CDR1 SGHNT, CDR2 YYREEE (reference sequence). V lost 4 bases and J lost 3; bases outside the gene matches: 2. CDR3 length: 13 amino acids. Repertoires were generated with immunoSEQ multiplex PCR, while TCRdb's copy carries only in-frame clones and drops some. The data hold 87,000 or so clones, with 95% observed a single time. Sequencing was carried out using T cells isolated from PBMCs. The V and J genes are TRBV5-4 and TRBJ2-3, with TRBD1 identical over 7 bases. This receptor was obtained from a human donor in good health. The CDR3 region is CASSVGQTDTQYF. The CDR3 nucleotides are TGTGCCAGCAGCGTGGGACAGACAGATACGCAGTATTTT.